These 29 T cell receptor beta chains came from one sample sequenced in a study of T cell clonotyping in hematopoietic cell transplantation (dated by TCRdb to the early 2020s). The library came from the immunoSEQ multiplex PCR assay. TCRdb took this table from immuneACCESS and kept in-frame rearrangements with V and J called. Such tables lack part of the clones; where checked against another copy, unresolved V genes explain under half of the gap, and the rest is unexplained. The sample data list fewer than 50,000 clones, and 94% of these were observed just once. The top ten hold around 0.85% of the sample. Material for sequencing was peripheral blood mononuclear cells. These receptors were collected from a woman aged 45-65 years in good health. Some clones in this sample may be carry-over from other donors' samples.

The genes are TRBV4-2 and TRBJ2-2; 8 positions agree with TRBD1. The CDR3 sequence is 16 residues long. J lost 0 bases, V lost 4 bases, and 4 bases had no gene match. Per the germline V gene, CDR1 is LGHNA and CDR2 is YNFKEQ. CDR3: CASSLQGGTNTGELFF. The CDR3 DNA follows: TGTGCCAGCAGCCTACAGGGGGGTACGAACACCGGGGAGCTGTTTTTT.

This rearrangement joins TRBV2 to TRBJ1-5; tentatively, D is TRBD1 (5 bases). Trimming took off 4 bases at V and 1 base at J, with 11 bases between the two ends. Germline CDR1 reads SNHLY; CDR2 reads FYNNEI. The CDR3 has 15 amino acids. The CDR3 region is CASSVGGPSNQPQHF. The CDR3 DNA reads TGTGCCAGCAGTGTTGGGGGACCGAGCAATCAGCCCCAGCATTTT.

The J gene is TRBJ2-3, the V gene TRBV6-1; 7 bases are shared with TRBD1. The CDR3 consists of 13 residues. Trimming removed 7 bases from V and 4 bases from J; junction bases left unmatched: 5. Germline V gives CDR1 MNHNS, CDR2 SASEGT. CDR3 nucleotide sequence: TGTGCCAGCAACGACAGGGAAGCAGATACGCAGTATTTT. Amino acids: CASNDREADTQYF.

The chain recombines TRBV27 with TRBJ2-7, with D possibly being TRBD1 (5 bases). Trimming pared 6 bases from V and 2 bases from J, leaving 11 bases between. The CDR3 covers 13 residues. The germline gives CDR1 MNHEY, CDR2 SMNVEV (reference sequence). CDR3 bases: TGTGCCAGCAGCCCCGCGGACACCTACGAGCAGTACTTC. Protein: CASSPADTYEQYF.

The rearrangement links TRBV7-2 to TRBJ1-1; D unclear. Germline loops: CDR1 SGHTA, CDR2 FQGNSA. V lost 3 bases, J lost 2 bases, and 7 bases lay in between. This CDR3 is 13 amino acids long. CDR3 in amino acids: CASSFQQNTEAFF. DNA for the CDR3: TGTGCCAGCAGCTTTCAACAAAACACTGAAGCTTTCTTT.

J is TRBJ1-6 and V is TRBV11-3; TRBD1 is a possible D gene (6 bases). In germline, CDR1 is SGHNT, CDR2 YENEEA. Trimming stripped 5 bases from V and 5 bases from J, with 10 bases between. The CDR3 length is 14 residues. CDR3 protein: CASSRRQDNSPLHF. Written as DNA, the CDR3 is TGTGCCAGCAGCAGACGACAGGATAATTCACCCCTCCACTTT.

As for this clone: The sample has other DNA sequences that encode this CDR3 too. CDR3 in DNA: TGTGCCAGCAGCGCCAATCCAACTAATGAAAAACTGTTTTTT. This encodes CASSANPTNEKLFF. The chain joins TRBV9 to TRBJ1-4; D is undetermined. CDR3 size: 14 residues. V was clipped by 3 bases and J by 0 bases, with 6 bases between them. CDR1 and CDR2 from the germline V gene are SGDLS and YYNGEE.

The chain combines TRBV5-1 with TRBJ2-7; 10 bases line up with TRBD1. The CDR3 has 15 residues. In germline, CDR1 is SGHRS, CDR2 YFSETQ. After removal of 3 bases from V and 5 bases from J, the junction contained 8 bases not matched to a gene. The CDR3, as DNA: TGCGCCAGCAGCTCACCGGGACAGGGGTACAACGAGCAGTACTTC. It encodes CASSSPGQGYNEQYF.

V gene TRBV9 combines with J gene TRBJ2-7, with D possibly called TRBD1 or TRBD2 (5 bases each). V dropped 4 bases and J dropped 2 bases, with 13 bases sitting between them. Germline CDR1 SGDLS, CDR2 YYNGEE. This CDR3 comprises 14 residues. CDR3 nucleotide sequence: TGTGCCAGCAGCTACCGGGACGGCCCCTACGAGCAGTACTTC. Protein product: CASSYRDGPYEQYF.

This sequence joins TRBV7-9 and TRBJ2-3, with D possibly being TRBD2 (6 bases). The length of the CDR3 is 13 residues. The germline CDR1 and CDR2 sequences are SEHNR and FQNEAQ (reference sequence). With 6 bases removed from V and 3 bases from J, the gap between germline ends came to 10 bases. Here the CDR3 reads CASRDGGTDTQYF. The CDR3 DNA follows: TGTGCCAGCAGGGATGGGGGGACAGATACGCAGTATTTT.

The J gene is TRBJ2-7, the V gene TRBV7-2; the match to TRBD1 covers 9 bases. The germline CDR1 and CDR2 sequences are SGHTA and FQGNSA. This CDR3 comprises 15 residues. V was pared by 4 bases and J by 7 bases, with 11 bases of the junction left unmatched. The CDR3 nucleotides are TGTGCCAGCAGCTCCTTGGACAGGGGTGTCTTGGAGCAGTACTTC. It translates to CASSSLDRGVLEQYF.

The chain joins TRBV28 to TRBJ1-2, with D perhaps TRBD1 (5 bases). Germline V gene sequence: CDR1 MDHEN, CDR2 SYDVKM. CDR3 length equals 14 residues. V lost 5 bases, J lost 5 bases, and 15 bases lay in between. In DNA, the CDR3 is TGTGCCAGCAGTGACCCCGGGGCTTTGTATGGCTACACCTTC. Translation gives CASSDPGALYGYTF.

The chain combines TRBV4-2 with TRBJ1-5, with D hard to call. Germline-derived CDR1 and CDR2 are LGHNA and YNFKEQ. The CDR3 runs to 15 residues. Trimming took off 0 bases at V and 3 bases at J, with 9 bases between the two ends. In nucleotides, the CDR3 is TGTGCCAGCAGCCAAGATAGCAGAGTCAATCAGCCCCAGCATTTT. Residues: CASSQDSRVNQPQHF.

The gene calls are TRBV7-3 and TRBJ2-5; TRBD2 is a possible D gene (6 bases). The germline V gene encodes CDR1 SGHTA and CDR2 FQGTGA. CDR3 length equals 14 residues. V shed 5 bases and J shed 4 bases, with 14 bases lying between them. The DNA for the CDR3 is TGTGCCAGCAGCCCAAGCGGGTGGGGAGAGACCCAGTACTTC. Amino acids: CASSPSGWGETQYF. Supplemented by reference TRBV7-3 and TRBJ2-5, the full variable domain reads GAGVSQTPSNKVTEKGKYVELRCDPISGHTALYWYRQSLGQGPEFLIYFQGTGAADDSGLPNDRFFAVRPEGSVSTLKIQRTERGDSAVYLCASSPSGWGETQYFGPGTRLLVL.

The rearrangement uses TRBV7-2 and TRBJ2-3; 7 positions agree with TRBD2. J was trimmed by 1 base and V by 4 bases; bases with no gene match: 5. Germline lookup yields CDR1 SGHTA and CDR2 FQGNSA. The CDR3 length is 15 residues. DNA for the CDR3: TGTGCCAGCAGCTCGACTAGCTGGGGCACAGATACGCAGTATTTT. This translates into CASSSTSWGTDTQYF.

V is TRBV4-1 and J is TRBJ2-7; TRBD1 matches at 9 bases. This CDR3 spans 15 amino acids. The V gene end was trimmed by 4 bases and the J gene end by 5 bases; junction bases not matched to a gene: 9. CDR1 MGHRA and CDR2 YSYEKL come from the germline V gene. CDR3 protein: CASSPAGRDRDEQYF. Here the CDR3 DNA reads TGCGCCAGCAGCCCAGCCGGGCGGGACAGGGACGAGCAGTACTTC.

The CDR3 is CASSQGLAQETQYF. As DNA, the CDR3 is TGTGCCAGCAGCCAAGGGCTGGCCCAGGAGACCCAGTACTTC. This sequence joins TRBV4-2 and TRBJ2-5; D not certain. V lost 1 base and J lost 5, with 11 bases in between. This CDR3 has 14 amino acids. Germline assignment: CDR1 LGHNA and CDR2 YNFKEQ.

The chain recombines TRBV4-1 with TRBJ1-5; possible D gene TRBD1, 6 bases. This CDR3 spans 18 amino acids. V gave up 3 bases and J gave up 5 bases, with 23 bases separating them. CDR1 and CDR2 from the germline V gene are MGHRA and YSYEKL. CDR3 sequence reads: CASSHSGQGISSDQPQHF. CDR3 nucleotides: TGCGCCAGCAGCCATTCGGGGCAGGGGATATCGTCCGATCAGCCCCAGCATTTT.

In its sample, this clone was seen a few times. This rearrangement joins TRBV20-1 to TRBJ2-7; no firm D call. V shed 3 bases and J shed 5 bases, with 5 bases lying between them. The germline V gene encodes CDR1 DFQATT and CDR2 SNEGSKA (reference sequence). The CDR3 consists of 10 residues. CDR3 residues: CSARVNEQYF. The DNA of the CDR3 is TGCAGTGCTAGGGTCAACGAGCAGTACTTC.

V is TRBV9 and J is TRBJ1-4, with D unclear. The CDR3 consists of 14 residues. Trimming took off 1 base at V and 8 bases at J, with 12 bases between the two ends. Germline lookup yields CDR1 SGDLS and CDR2 YYNGEE. The CDR3 reads CASSVSGDFEKLFF. CDR3 nucleotide sequence: TGTGCCAGCAGCGTAAGTGGGGATTTCGAAAAACTGTTTTTT. Looking up the rest from reference TRBV9 and TRBJ1-4 gives the full variable domain: DSGVTQTPKHLITATGQRVTLRCSPRSGDLSVYWYQQSLDQGLQFLIQYYNGEERAKGNILERFSAQQFPDLHSELNLSSLELGDSALYFCASSVSGDFEKLFFGSGTQLSVL.

This chain links TRBV5-1 with TRBJ1-1; D is undetermined. Germline-derived CDR1 and CDR2 are SGHRS and YFSETQ. Trimming removed 0 bases at V and 0 bases at J, with 3 bases between. The CDR3 length is 13 residues. The CDR3: CASSLGMNTEAFF. DNA of the CDR3: TGCGCCAGCAGCTTGGGCATGAACACTGAAGCTTTCTTT.

Details on this clone: One junction end disagrees with the germline gene, perhaps due to a read error. CDR3 bases: TGTGCCAGCAGCTCTCGACTAGCGGGGGGGCCCTTTGCTTTC. Translation: CASSSRLAGGPFAF. The chain has TRBV5-4 and TRBJ2-6; the match to TRBD2 covers 14 bases. Germline V lookup: CDR1 SGHNT, CDR2 YYREEE (reference sequence). The CDR3 runs to 14 residues.

The table lists this clone with a count of one. This rearrangement joins TRBV6-5 to TRBJ1-1; no clear D gene. Germline CDR1 is MNHEY and CDR2 is SVGAGI. The CDR3 runs to 15 residues. With 0 bases removed from V and 4 bases from J, the gap between germline ends came to 12 bases. The CDR3 spells CASSYSRMVSTEAFF. CDR3 in DNA: TGTGCCAGCAGTTACTCCCGGATGGTATCCACTGAAGCTTTCTTT.

This clone was found once. In DNA form, the CDR3 reads TGTGCCAGCAGTTTAGGGGGGTCGGGAGGTAATGAAAAACTGTTTTTT. It codes for CASSLGGSGGNEKLFF. This chain uses TRBV28 with TRBJ1-4, with D possibly matching TRBD1 (5 bases). Germline V CDR1 and CDR2: MDHEN, SYDVKM. The CDR3 length is 16 residues. The V end lost 2 bases, the J end lost 4 bases, and 14 bases lay between the germline ends.

The chain links TRBV7-2 to TRBJ2-7, with D perhaps matching TRBD1 (5 bases). Trimming shortened V by 2 bases and J by 6 bases, and 8 bases separated the two germline ends. This CDR3 has 12 residues. CDR1 SGHTA and CDR2 FQGNSA come from the germline V gene. The CDR3 DNA reads as TGTGCCAGCAGCTTAACAGGCGGCGAGCAGTACTTC. This translates into CASSLTGGEQYF.

The chain couples TRBV25-1 to TRBJ2-3; D not certain. The germline CDR1 and CDR2 sequences are MGHDK and SYGVNS. V dropped 0 bases and J dropped 6 bases, with 4 bases sitting between them. The CDR3 is 12 amino acids. CDR3 DNA sequence: TGTGCCAGCAGTGAATATACTGATACGCAGTATTTT. It yields the protein CASSEYTDTQYF.

This clone has only one observation. This chain connects TRBV11-2 to TRBJ1-2; D unresolved. Trimming removed 5 bases at V and 8 bases at J, with 12 bases between. Germline lookup yields CDR1 SGHAT and CDR2 FQNNGV. The CDR3 sequence is 12 residues long. The DNA of the CDR3 is TGTGCCAGCAGCAAGGGAGGGCGGGGCTACACCTTC. This translates into CASSKGGRGYTF.

The J gene is TRBJ1-4, the V gene TRBV4-2; TRBD1 agrees at 10 bases. Germline V gene lookup returns CDR1 LGHNA and CDR2 YNFKEQ. V lost 5 bases to trimming and J lost 8 bases; unmatched junction nucleotides: 8. The CDR3 is 15 amino acids. CDR3 DNA: TGTGCCAGCAGCGGATCCGGGACAGGGGAGGAAAAACTGTTTTTT. Translating it yields CASSGSGTGEEKLFF.

The chain couples TRBV5-1 to TRBJ2-3; TRBD2 agrees at 10 bases. CDR3 length: 16 residues. V shed 0 bases, J shed 6 bases, and the junction held 7 bases outside the gene matches. The germline gives CDR1 SGHRS, CDR2 YFSETQ. CDR3 coding DNA: TGCGCCAGCAGCTTGGATGGTAGCGGGGGGATGGATACGCAGTATTTT. Translated: CASSLDGSGGMDTQYF.